The 16 T cell receptor beta chains reported below all come from one sample, sequenced in a study of shared T cell receptors in the human thymus. Some clones are missing from TCRdb's copy, which holds only in-frame ones; the method was immunoSEQ multiplex PCR. The data hold 540,000 or so clones, with around 78% observed a single time. A further study also used this sample, focusing on human thymus T cells.

The sequencing input was thymocytes. These receptors came from a boy in the first two years of life with a congenital heart defect.

CDR3 region: CATSTPGQETQYF. CDR3 bases: TGTGCCACCAGCACCCCGGGGCAAGAGACCCAGTACTTC. The chain carries TRBV15 and TRBJ2-5; D may be TRBD2 (5 bases). This CDR3 is 13 amino acids long. V was trimmed by 4 bases and J by 2 bases, leaving 8 bases between them. Germline-derived CDR1 and CDR2 are LNHNV and YYDKDF (reference sequence).

The chain links TRBV15 to TRBJ1-5; D unclear. The CDR3 totals 15 residues. Looked up from germline, CDR1 is LNHNV and CDR2 is YYDKDF (reference sequence). The ends were cut back, 1 base at V and 0 bases at J, with 7 bases in the middle. The CDR3 is CATSRGPYSNQPQHF. CDR3 sequence (DNA): TGTGCCACCAGCAGAGGTCCTTATAGCAATCAGCCCCAGCATTTT.

This clone was seen only once. The chain joins TRBV10-1 to TRBJ2-1, with 8 bases fitting TRBD2. There are 16 residues in the CDR3. Germline V gene lookup returns CDR1 WNHNN and CDR2 SYGVQD (reference sequence). With 2 bases clipped from V and 2 bases from J, the junction kept 5 bases outside the gene matches. The CDR3 DNA follows: TGCGCCAGCAGTGAGCCCCGGGAGGGACCCTACAATGAGCAGTTCTTC. Protein sequence: CASSEPREGPYNEQFF.

As regards this clone: The germline gene is not matched at one end of the junction; a read error may be the cause. Other DNA sequences in the same sample also yield this CDR3. The gene calls are TRBV25-1 and TRBJ1-1, with 10 bases aligning to TRBD1. The CDR3 is 13 amino acids. Germline V gene lookup returns CDR1 MGHDK and CDR2 SYGVNS. CDR3 in DNA: TGTGCCAGCACTGCCGGACAGGGGGTGGAAGCCTTCTTT. This gives the protein CASTAGQGVEAFF.

The J gene is TRBJ1-2, the V gene TRBV19; possible D gene TRBD1, 5 bases. The CDR3 has 15 amino acids. Trimming took 5 bases from V and 4 from J, leaving 17 bases between them. Germline-derived CDR1 and CDR2 are LNHDA and SQIVND (reference sequence). The CDR3 DNA reads TGTGCCAGTAGTTTGGGGGAGGACCTCCTCTATGGCTACACCTTC. As protein: CASSLGEDLLYGYTF.

V is TRBV28 and J is TRBJ1-1; no clear D. This CDR3 spans 13 amino acids. The V gene's germline CDR1 is MDHEN and CDR2 SYDVKM. V gave up 6 bases and J gave up 6 bases, with 14 bases separating them. CDR3 sequence: CASSFDISAEAFF. DNA of the CDR3: TGTGCCAGCAGCTTTGATATAAGCGCTGAAGCTTTCTTT. Looking up the rest from reference TRBV28 and TRBJ1-1 gives the full variable domain: DVKVTQSSRYLVKRTGEKVFLECVQDMDHENMFWYRQDPGLGLRLIYFSYDVKMKEKGDIPEGYSVSREKKERFSLILESASTNQTSMYLCASSFDISAEAFFGQGTRLTVV.

This CDR3 reads CASSGPPCGGRTDTQYF. In DNA, the CDR3 is TGTGCCAGCAGTGGACCCCCCTGTGGCGGGAGAACGGATACGCAGTATTTT. The chain recombines TRBV6-1 with TRBJ2-3; 7 bases align to TRBD2. Trimming at V came to 4 bases and at J to 6 bases, leaving 16 bases not matched to a gene. The length of the CDR3 is 17 residues. Per germline, CDR1 MNHNS and CDR2 SASEGT.

This chain uses TRBV4-1 with TRBJ2-7; D possibly corresponds to TRBD2 (6 bases). The CDR3 has 15 amino acids. Deletions cut 0 bases from V and 4 bases from J, with 13 bases between. In germline, CDR1 is MGHRA, CDR2 YSYEKL. The CDR3 is CASSQETREWYEQYF. CDR3 nucleotide sequence: TGCGCCAGCAGCCAAGAGACCCGGGAGTGGTACGAGCAGTACTTC.

The chain recombines TRBV6-5 with TRBJ2-7, with TRBD1 as a possible D gene (6 bases). Germline CDR1 and CDR2: MNHEY and SVGAGI. The V end lost 1 base, the J end lost 5 bases, and 18 bases lay between the germline ends. This CDR3 contains 16 residues. CDR3 amino acids: CASSYWTESSINEQYF. The CDR3 DNA reads as TGTGCCAGCAGTTACTGGACAGAATCGAGTATCAACGAGCAGTACTTC.

The rearrangement uses TRBV9 and TRBJ2-3; 11 positions match TRBD2. CDR1 is SGDLS, CDR2 YYNGEE, per germline. CDR3 length: 22 amino acids. With 0 bases clipped from V and 2 bases from J, the junction kept 20 bases outside the gene matches. The chain's CDR3 is CASSVASWVAGGPSENTDTQYF. CDR3 DNA sequence: TGTGCCAGCAGCGTAGCTAGTTGGGTAGCGGGAGGGCCTAGCGAGAACACAGATACGCAGTATTTT.

The rearrangement links TRBV18 to TRBJ2-2; maybe TRBD2 (6 bases). Per the germline V gene, CDR1 is KGHSH and CDR2 is LQKENI. The CDR3 consists of 16 residues. Deletions cut 6 bases from V and 1 base from J, with 15 bases between. The CDR3 DNA reads as TGTGCCAGCTCTCCCCGGGCTAGCGAGAACACCGGGGAGCTGTTTTTT. It is translated as CASSPRASENTGELFF.

This chain connects TRBV4-1 to TRBJ2-1; 7 bases fit TRBD2. This CDR3 has 18 amino acids. CDR1 MGHRA and CDR2 YSYEKL come from the germline V gene. V dropped 0 bases and J dropped 2; count of bases not matched to a gene: 10. CDR3 amino acids: CASSQDYRGLQAYNEQFF. Here the CDR3 DNA reads TGCGCCAGCAGCCAAGATTATCGGGGACTACAAGCCTACAATGAGCAGTTCTTC.

The chain employs TRBV4-2 and TRBJ1-2; TRBD1 aligns across 7 bases. V lost 3 bases to trimming and J lost 7 bases; unmatched junction nucleotides: 14. The CDR3 contains 16 residues. CDR1 and CDR2 from the germline V gene are LGHNA and YNFKEQ. CDR3 sequence reads: CASSHLRNRGSAGYTF. The CDR3 DNA reads TGTGCCAGCAGCCATTTACGAAACAGGGGATCGGCTGGCTACACCTTC.

V is TRBV5-5 and J is TRBJ2-7, with TRBD2 matching 10 bases. The CDR3 contains 17 residues. Germline CDR1 SGHKS, CDR2 YYEKEE (reference sequence). After removal of 4 bases from V and 3 bases from J, the junction contained 13 bases not matched to a gene. The chain's CDR3 is CASSISGTSELIYEQYF. CDR3 bases: TGTGCCAGCAGCATATCCGGGACTAGCGAACTTATCTACGAGCAGTACTTC.

A few counts support this clone. The chain carries TRBV11-3 and TRBJ2-1, with 7 bases fitting TRBD2. Germline V CDR1 and CDR2: SGHNT, YENEEA. Trimming removed 5 bases from V and 5 bases from J; junction bases left unmatched: 6. The CDR3 extends over 14 amino acids. The CDR3 is CASSTSGTDNEQFF. The CDR3 region has the DNA TGTGCCAGCAGCACAAGCGGGACGGACAATGAGCAGTTCTTC.

This chain joins TRBV5-1 and TRBJ2-7, with D perhaps matching TRBD1 (5 bases). The CDR3 has 13 amino acids. The V end was cut by 2 bases, the J end by 4 bases, with 10 bases between. In germline, CDR1 is SGHRS, CDR2 YFSETQ. Here the CDR3 reads CASSFNRRYEQYF. Written as DNA, the CDR3 is TGCGCCAGCAGCTTTAACAGGAGATACGAGCAGTACTTC. Full variable domain (missing parts from reference TRBV5-1 and TRBJ2-7): KAGVTQTPRYLIKTRGQQVTLSCSPISGHRSVSWYQQTPGQGLQFLFEYFSETQRNKGNFPGRFSGRQFSNSRSEMNVSTLELGDSALYLCASSFNRRYEQYFGPGTRLTVT.